These T cell receptor beta chains were read from a single sample in a study of T-cell reconstitution after alpha-beta-depleted transplantation in children. TCRdb analysed the PCR reads with MiXCR anew, one entry per CDR3 protein. The sample comprises some 640,000 distinct CDR3 sequences, approximately 17% of which are singletons, and under 1.2% rests with the top ten. The sequenced sample was PBMCs from the stem cell graft donor, obtained from the stem cell graft. The receptors shown here come from a human donor who donated a stem cell graft to a child with acute myeloid leukemia. Both conserved end residues are part of each CDR3. The D gene is left open where the match is weak. Clone size, where shown, is once, few, many, or a class for clones that have expanded.

many	TRBV20-1	-	TRBJ1-6	TGCAGTGCTAGAGCGGGCCTTATAAATTCACCCCTCCACTTT	CSARAGLINSPLHF
-	TRBV11-1	-	TRBJ2-7	TGTGCCAGCAGCGCCCGGAACCTCGACCCGGAGCAGTACTTC	CASSARNLDPEQYF
few	TRBV5-5	-	TRBJ2-2	TGTGCCAGCAGCTTCAGTGAGACTCATCCGTCAATAGGGGAGCTGTTTTTT	CASSFSETHPSIGELFF
few	TRBV12-3/TRBV12-4	-	TRBJ1-1	TGTGCCAGCAGTTTCGCTGGAGGACTCGGTCCTGAAGCTTTCTTT	CASSFAGGLGPEAFF
-	TRBV4-2	-	TRBJ1-2	TGTGCCAGCAGCCCCCCCGTGGGGGGCGTAGGTGGCTACACCTTC	CASSPPVGGVGGYTF
many	TRBV7-6	-	TRBJ2-3	TGTGCCAGCAGCTTAGCCCGGCACTACACAGATACGCAGTATTTT	CASSLARHYTDTQYF
-	TRBV20-1	-	TRBJ1-3	TGCAGTGCTACGGACCGGATCTCTGGAAACACCATATATTTT	CSATDRISGNTIYF
few	TRBV12-3/TRBV12-4	TRBD1	TRBJ2-1	TGTGCCAGCAGTAGACCCGGGACAGCCATCAATGAGCAGTTCTTC	CASSRPGTAINEQFF
few	TRBV5-5	-	TRBJ1-1	TGTGCCAGCATCCAACGGGAAACCCTGAACACTGAAGCTTTCTTT	CASIQRETLNTEAFF
many	TRBV27	-	TRBJ1-6	TGTGCCAGCAGTTTAACGGCCCACCGAGGTTCACCCCTCCACTTT	CASSLTAHRGSPLHF
-	TRBV7-2	TRBD1	TRBJ2-4	TGTGCCAGCAGCTTAGCGGGACAGGGTGACATTCAGTACTTC	CASSLAGQGDIQYF
-	TRBV12-3/TRBV12-4	-	TRBJ1-4	TGTGCCAGCGCGAGGGGTTGGTTCGAAAAACTGTTTTTT	CASARGWFEKLFF
many	TRBV6-1	TRBD2	TRBJ2-1	TGTGCCAGCAGTGGGAAAGCGGGGGGCCCTAATGAGCAGTTCTTC	CASSGKAGGPNEQFF
many	TRBV7-7	-	TRBJ2-5	TGTGCCAGCAGCGAAACCCGATCGGGCCAAGAGACCCAGTACTTC	CASSETRSGQETQYF